Each of the 30 T cell receptor beta chains below was sequenced from the same sample in a study of blood T cell repertoires in COVID-19. The assay was immunoSEQ multiplex PCR, and TCRdb's table has in-frame clones only and misses some. The sample yields 93,000 or so clones, roughly 84% seen once. The sample taken for sequencing was peripheral blood. The receptors shown here come from a human donor in a cohort sampled during active or convalescent COVID-19.

The chain couples TRBV11-2 to TRBJ2-5; 8 nucleotides agree with TRBD2. This CDR3 comprises 15 residues. CDR1 and CDR2 from the germline V gene are SGHAT and FQNNGV. The trim removed 0 bases at V and 7 bases at J, leaving 7 bases unmatched. CDR3 nucleotides: TGTGCCAGCAGCTTAGAAGCCGGGGGGGCGCGGACCCAGTACTTC. Its protein is CASSLEAGGARTQYF.

This chain connects TRBV27 to TRBJ1-1; D gene uncertain. V was trimmed by 8 bases and J by 1 base, leaving 14 bases between them. This CDR3 comprises 14 residues. Germline V gives CDR1 MNHEY, CDR2 SMNVEV (reference sequence). CDR3 in DNA: TGTGCCAGCTTCGTCGGGGTACAGAACACTGAAGCTTTCTTT. It is translated as CASFVGVQNTEAFF.

The chain joins TRBV19 to TRBJ1-2; D is unclear. Germline V gives CDR1 LNHDA, CDR2 SQIVND (reference sequence). Trimming shortened V by 2 bases and J by 8 bases, and 12 bases separated the two germline ends. This CDR3 has 13 amino acids. The CDR3 sequence: CASSIKASGGYTF. CDR3 sequence (DNA): TGTGCCAGTAGTATAAAAGCCTCAGGAGGCTACACCTTC.

The chain has TRBV6-5 and TRBJ2-7; a possible D gene is TRBD1 (5 bases). Germline values: CDR1 MNHEY, CDR2 SVGAGI. V was cut by 7 bases and J by 2 bases, with 9 bases left in between. The CDR3 contains 12 residues. The DNA of the CDR3 is TGTGCCAGCACGGAACAGGCCTACGAGCAGTACTTC. It specifies CASTEQAYEQYF.

This clone was seen a single time. The chain joins TRBV11-2 to TRBJ2-2, with a tentative D call TRBD1 (6 bases). CDR1 and CDR2 (germline): SGHAT, FQNNGV. There are 15 residues in the CDR3. The V end was cut by 6 bases, the J end by 7 bases, with 18 bases between. CDR3 in DNA: TGTGCCAGCAGTAACCGAGGGGGTGAGAGCGGGGAGCTGTTTTTT. Translating it yields CASSNRGGESGELFF.

The rearrangement joins TRBV19 to TRBJ1-5, with 9 bases that match TRBD1. Losses at the gene ends were 1 base for V and 4 bases for J; bases not matched to a gene: 2. From germline, CDR1 is LNHDA and CDR2 SQIVND (reference sequence). The CDR3 loop spans 15 amino acids. The CDR3 DNA is TGTGCCAGTAGTATAGGGACAGGGGTAAATCAGCCCCAGCATTTT. It specifies CASSIGTGVNQPQHF.

V is TRBV11-3 and J is TRBJ1-2; D remains ambiguous. The ends were cut back, 1 base at V and 2 bases at J, with 11 bases in the middle. This CDR3 region has 15 residues. From germline, CDR1 is SGHNT and CDR2 YENEEA. CDR3 residues: CASSLGSAANYGYTF. CDR3 DNA sequence: TGTGCCAGCAGCTTAGGGTCAGCGGCGAACTATGGCTACACCTTC.

The chain employs TRBV15 and TRBJ1-5, with a possible D match to TRBD1 (5 bases). This CDR3 region has 15 residues. Between the trimmed V and J ends, which lost 8 bases and 2 bases, there was a span of 16 bases. Germline lookup yields CDR1 LNHNV and CDR2 YYDKDF (reference sequence). CDR3 in amino acids: CATSGGGGGNQPQHF. CDR3 coding DNA: TGTGCCACCTCGGGGGGAGGAGGGGGCAATCAGCCCCAGCATTTT.

In its sample, this clone was seen a few times. The chain carries TRBV12-3 or TRBV12-4 and TRBJ1-2; the D gene is possibly TRBD1 (5 bases). Between the trimmed V and J ends, which lost 5 bases and 3 bases, there was a span of 10 bases. There are 13 residues in the CDR3. CDR3 DNA: TGTGCCAGCAGTAGGGGCTCTTACTATGGCTACACCTTC. Its translation: CASSRGSYYGYTF.

In DNA, the CDR3 is TGTGCCTGGAGTATAGGGAGGCAAGCAAACACCATATATTTT. Amino acids: CAWSIGRQANTIYF. This chain joins TRBV30 and TRBJ1-3; D unresolved. Germline loops: CDR1 GTSNPN, CDR2 SVGIG (reference sequence). This CDR3 has 14 amino acids. Trimming took 2 bases from V and 6 from J, leaving 14 bases between them.

Here the CDR3 reads CASRNRGYQETQYF. DNA of the CDR3: TGCGCCAGCCGAAACAGGGGGTATCAAGAGACCCAGTACTTC. V gene TRBV10-1 combines with J gene TRBJ2-5; TRBD1 matches 8 bases. This CDR3 has 14 amino acids. CDR1 is WNHNN and CDR2 is SYGVQD in the germline V gene (reference sequence). V shed 8 bases and J 2 bases; nucleotides not matched to a gene: 7.

The gene calls are TRBV11-2 and TRBJ1-2, with D possibly being TRBD1 (6 bases). V dropped 2 bases and J dropped 5 bases, with 12 bases sitting between them. CDR1 SGHAT and CDR2 FQNNGV come from the germline V gene. The CDR3 covers 14 residues. The CDR3 loop reads CASSLQAGQYGYTF. The DNA for the CDR3 is TGTGCCAGCAGCTTACAAGCTGGACAGTATGGCTACACCTTC.

This sequence joins TRBV24-1 and TRBJ1-1, with TRBD1 matching 10 bases. The CDR3 has 13 residues. The junction had 3 bases not matched to a gene; V was cut back by 7 bases and J by 5 bases. CDR1 and CDR2 (germline): KGHDR, SFDVKD. CDR3 in DNA: TGTGCCACCAGGAGGACAGGGGGTACTGAAGCTTTCTTT. Encoded protein: CATRRTGGTEAFF.

The chain is built from TRBV12-2 and TRBJ1-1; TRBD1 is the table's D call and was not checked against the DNA. TRBV12-2 constitutes a pseudogene. The length of the CDR3 is 17 residues. The CDR3 region is CASRLSGMDRLRAEAFF. CDR3 coding DNA: TGTGCAAGTCGCTTATCGGGGATGGACAGGCTTAGGGCTGAAGCTTTCTTT.

V and J are TRBV9 and TRBJ2-2, with D possibly TRBD2 on 5 matching bases. CDR1 and CDR2 from the germline V gene are SGDLS and YYNGEE. V was cut by 3 bases and J by 1 base, with 10 bases left in between. The CDR3 has 15 amino acids. The DNA for the CDR3 is TGTGCCAGCAGCGGTACAGAGGGGAACACCGGGGAGCTGTTTTTT. It codes for CASSGTEGNTGELFF.

V gene TRBV7-2 combines with J gene TRBJ1-2; TRBD1 matches 7 bases. V shed 5 bases and J 7 bases; nucleotides not matched to a gene: 13. Germline CDR1 is SGHTA and CDR2 is FQGNSA. This CDR3 region has 15 residues. The CDR3 sequence: CASSTRDSLRLGYTF. The CDR3 coding sequence is TGTGCCAGCAGCACACGGGACAGCCTTCGTCTTGGCTACACCTTC. The full variable domain, with the rest looked up from reference TRBV7-2 and TRBJ1-2, is GAGVSQSPSNKVTEKGKDVELRCDPISGHTALYWYRQSLGQGLEFLIYFQGNSAPDKSGLPSDRFSAERTGGSVSTLTIQRTQQEDSAVYLCASSTRDSLRLGYTFGSGTRLTVV.

The genes are TRBV12-3 or TRBV12-4 and TRBJ2-7; D uncertain. CDR3 length equals 11 residues. V lost 6 bases and J 3 bases, leaving 6 bases between the germline ends. CDR3 region: CASRNYYEQYF. The CDR3 nucleotides read TGTGCCAGCAGAAATTACTACGAGCAGTACTTC.

The CDR3 bases are TGTGCCAGCAGCCAAGATAGAGCGGGGGGGACTCGAGAGACCCAGTACTTC. Amino acid sequence: CASSQDRAGGTRETQYF. The chain recombines TRBV3-1 (or the pseudogene TRBV3-2) with TRBJ2-5; the match to TRBD2 covers 10 bases. Per the germline V gene, CDR1 is LGHDT and CDR2 is YNNKEL (reference sequence). The CDR3 is 17 amino acids. Losses at the gene ends were 0 bases for V and 4 bases for J; bases not matched to a gene: 8.

V is TRBV6-5 and J is TRBJ1-1; 7 bases line up with TRBD1. Trimming took 8 bases from V and 5 from J; bases not matched to a gene: 14. In germline, CDR1 is MNHEY, CDR2 SVGAGI. CDR3 size: 15 residues. CDR3 in amino acids: CASSRARRGNTEAFF. As DNA, the CDR3 is TGTGCCAGCTCCCGCGCTCGCAGGGGGAATACTGAAGCTTTCTTT.

The chain recombines TRBV4-1 with TRBJ2-7; 7 nucleotides line up with TRBD1. V trimming: 4 bases; J trimming: 2 bases; junction bases outside the gene matches: 14. Germline CDR1 and CDR2: MGHRA and YSYEKL. There are 17 residues in the CDR3. In DNA, the CDR3 is TGCGCCAGCAGCCGAGGAGGTTTAGGGGACAGCCCCTACGAGCAGTACTTC. Its protein product is CASSRGGLGDSPYEQYF.

This clone was seen only a few times. V is TRBV27 and J is TRBJ2-7; D is possibly TRBD2 (6 bases). Deletions cut 4 bases from V and 4 bases from J, with 11 bases between. CDR1 is MNHEY, CDR2 SMNVEV, per germline (reference sequence). There are 13 residues in the CDR3. The CDR3 bases are TGTGCCAGCAGTTGGGCAGGGAGGTACGAGCAGTACTTC. Translated, it gives CASSWAGRYEQYF.

The V and J genes are TRBV6-5 and TRBJ1-1; D not certain. The CDR3 covers 15 residues. Germline CDR1 and CDR2: MNHEY and SVGAGI. The V gene lost 5 bases and the J gene lost 1 base, with 14 bases spanning the gap. This chain's CDR3 is CASSTWAPGNTEAFF. CDR3 nucleotides: TGTGCCAGCAGTACCTGGGCCCCTGGGAACACTGAAGCTTTCTTT.

The V and J genes are TRBV18 and TRBJ2-7; the D gene is possibly TRBD2 (6 bases). V dropped 4 bases and J dropped 4 bases, with 17 bases sitting between them. This CDR3 contains 15 residues. The germline V gene has CDR1 KGHSH and CDR2 LQKENI. The DNA of the CDR3 is TGTGCCAGCTCACTTGGCCCCGGAGGGGAGTACGAGCAGTACTTC. Translating gives CASSLGPGGEYEQYF.

The V call is TRBV6-1, the J call TRBJ2-7, with TRBD1 matching 7 bases. Trimming cost V 2 bases and J 2 bases; bases outside gene matches: 3. Germline V lookup: CDR1 MNHNS, CDR2 SASEGT. The CDR3 is made up of 14 amino acids. This CDR3 reads CASSEIGGPYEQYF. The DNA for the CDR3 is TGTGCCAGCAGTGAAATAGGGGGCCCCTACGAGCAGTACTTC.

The genes are TRBV19 and TRBJ1-5; 8 nucleotides agree with TRBD1. Germline CDR1 is LNHDA and CDR2 is SQIVND (reference sequence). CDR3 length: 13 residues. J lost 2 bases, V lost 11 bases, and 5 bases had no gene match. In DNA, the CDR3 is TGTGCCGCTCAGGGGGCTGGCAATCAGCCCCAGCATTTT. The encoded protein is CAAQGAGNQPQHF.

This clone has just one count. The chain's CDR3 is CASSYSDRGNYGYTF. Written as DNA, the CDR3 is TGTGCCAGCAGTTACTCGGACAGGGGGAACTATGGCTACACCTTC. J is TRBJ1-2 and V is TRBV6-5; 10 nucleotides align to TRBD1. The CDR3 runs 15 residues. Trimming removed 0 bases from V and 2 bases from J; junction bases left unmatched: 0. Germline CDR1 is MNHEY and CDR2 is SVGAGI.

The chain has TRBV4-2 and TRBJ2-7, with no clear D. CDR1 is LGHNA, CDR2 YNFKEQ, per germline. This CDR3 region has 16 residues. The V end lost 4 bases, the J end lost 0 bases, and 16 bases lay between the germline ends. The CDR3: CASSPGGVGHSYEQYF. The DNA for the CDR3 is TGTGCCAGCAGCCCCGGTGGCGTTGGGCACTCCTACGAGCAGTACTTC.

The chain links TRBV5-1 to TRBJ2-1; D not certain. The CDR3 is made up of 14 amino acids. From germline, CDR1 is SGHRS and CDR2 YFSETQ. Deletions cut 4 bases from V and 1 base from J, with 9 bases between. As DNA, the CDR3 is TGCGCCAGCAGCAGTTTAGCATCCTACAATGAGCAGTTCTTC. It yields the protein CASSSLASYNEQFF.

The CDR3 DNA reads TGCGCCAGCAGCTTAGCCGGACTAGCGGGGGGCGGCCAAGAGACCCAGTACTTC. The encoded protein is CASSLAGLAGGGQETQYF. The chain uses TRBV5-1 and TRBJ2-5; 14 bases are shared with TRBD2. The CDR3 runs to 18 residues. From germline, CDR1 is SGHRS and CDR2 YFSETQ. The trim removed 2 bases at V and 1 base at J, leaving 7 bases unmatched.

This clone showed up just a few times. DNA of the CDR3: TGTGCCAGCAGCCTAGGACGAGGCTACGAGCAGTACTTC. Amino acids: CASSLGRGYEQYF. The chain uses TRBV11-2 and TRBJ2-7, with D uncertain. V shed 5 bases and J shed 3 bases, with 11 bases lying between them. CDR3 length: 13 amino acids. Germline V lookup: CDR1 SGHAT, CDR2 FQNNGV.